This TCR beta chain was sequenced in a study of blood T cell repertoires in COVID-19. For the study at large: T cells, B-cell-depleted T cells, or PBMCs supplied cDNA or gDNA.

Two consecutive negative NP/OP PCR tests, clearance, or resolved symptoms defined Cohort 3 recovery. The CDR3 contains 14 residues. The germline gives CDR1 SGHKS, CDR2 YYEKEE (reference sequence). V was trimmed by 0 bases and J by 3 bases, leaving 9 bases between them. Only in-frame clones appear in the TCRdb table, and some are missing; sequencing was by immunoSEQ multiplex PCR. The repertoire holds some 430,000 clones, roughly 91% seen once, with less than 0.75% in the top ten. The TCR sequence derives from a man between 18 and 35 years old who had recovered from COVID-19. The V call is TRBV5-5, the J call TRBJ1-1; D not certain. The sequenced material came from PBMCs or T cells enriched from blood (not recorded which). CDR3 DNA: TGTGCCAGCAGCTTGGGGTATCCGGACACTGAAGCTTTCTTT. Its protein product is CASSLGYPDTEAFF.